The clone carrying this TCR beta chain was counted at least ten times. The data originate from a study of blood T cells in healthy people across ages. Germline V CDR1 and CDR2: SGHTA, FQGNSA. This CDR3 has 16 residues. The V and J ends lost 4 bases and 2 bases, in that order; junction bases with no gene match: 7. A second PCR, run for about 6 to 11 cycles, used a sample-barcoded 5' primer plus a J-beta primer mix. Through a template-switch adaptor with 12 random nucleotides, each cDNA molecule received a tag. At least 2.5 million CDR3-containing paired-end reads were obtained per sample. In TCRdb, the 5' RACE reads were re-called with MiXCR into one record per CDR3 protein. The sample contains some 880,000 distinct CDR3 sequences, 30% to 45% of which appear only once. RNA extraction gave at least 5.5 micrograms of total RNA per sample.

The source is a man between 18 and 35 years old in good health. The rearrangement uses TRBV7-2 and TRBJ2-3, with 9 bases fitting TRBD2. Sequencing input: blood. The CDR3 DNA reads TGTGCCAGCAGCTCGACTGGCGGGGGGGTCACAGATACGCAGTATTTT. Translating it yields CASSSTGGGVTDTQYF.